The source of this T cell receptor (beta chain) is a study of cytomegalovirus exposure and HLA in healthy donors. Study results and limitations: Researchers reported from a later analysis that most CMV-associated TCR beta chains appeared HLA-restricted. Researchers catalogued 160 or so TCR beta chains as cytomegalovirus-associated.

The table lists this clone with a few counts. Its antigen is still unknown. PCR primers comprised 60 Vbeta and 13 Jbeta primers. The data were produced by immunoSEQ multiplex PCR, yet TCRdb's version contains in-frame clones alone and is incomplete. Seen here are tens of thousands of clones, 72% observed once, and the top ten hold 7% to 10%. Sequencing was carried out using PBMCs. The receptor's source is a woman aged 45-65 years in good health and CMV-seronegative.

As DNA, the CDR3 is TGTGCCAGCATAGGCAGGGGTTACGCCGGGGAGCTGTTTTTT. Its translation is CASIGRGYAGELFF. V usage is TRBV2 and J usage is TRBJ2-2, with a possible D match to TRBD1 (6 bases). This CDR3 comprises 14 residues. The V end was cut by 7 bases, the J end by 6 bases, with 15 bases between. CDR1 is SNHLY, CDR2 FYNNEI, per germline.